This TCR beta chain was observed in a study of blood T cell repertoires in COVID-19. Study summary: There were acute and convalescent COVID-19 samples, and they came from the United States, Italy and Spain.

This clone was picked up a small number of times. Cohort 3 donors counted as recovered after two negative PCRs, clearance, or resolved symptoms. Sequencing used immunoSEQ multiplex PCR; TCRdb keeps in-frame clones, though not all of them. The repertoire has roughly 270,000 clones, 85% of them found once; the top ten carry 2.5% to 3%. The specimen sequenced was PBMCs or T cells enriched from blood (not recorded which). This sequence was found in a woman aged 45-59 years who had recovered from COVID-19.

CDR3 in DNA: TGTGCCAGCAGTAGCCGGGACACCTACGAGCAGTACTTC. This translates into CASSSRDTYEQYF. The V call is TRBV25-1, the J call TRBJ2-7, with a possible D match to TRBD1 (6 bases). Germline CDR1 and CDR2: MGHDK and SYGVNS. The CDR3 spans 13 residues. With 5 bases removed from V and 2 bases from J, the gap between germline ends came to 10 bases.